This T cell receptor (beta chain) was sequenced during a study of blood T cells in healthy people across ages. Whole-study findings and limits: The unsorted PBMCs prevented any conclusive comparison of naive versus antigen-experienced cells.

On this clonotype: Its antigen is not identified.

For the second PCR, which ran for 7 to 11 cycles, a sample-barcoded 5' primer and a J-beta primer mix were used. MiXCR, run by TCRdb on the 5' RACE reads, gives a single entry per CDR3 protein. The sample lists about 1,500,000 distinct CDR3 sequences; about 40% were seen once. Germline V gene data show CDR1 as MGHRA and CDR2 as YSYEKL. The CDR3 is made up of 14 amino acids. The sequencing sample was made of blood. This chain links TRBV4-1 with TRBJ2-5, with 7 bases fitting TRBD2. The DNA end is a closer match to TRBJ2-7, so the J assignment may be wrong. This receptor was obtained from a woman aged 18-29 years in good health. The CDR3 sequence is CASSQEGGIGEQYF. CDR3 DNA: TGCGCCAGCAGCCAAGAGGGGGGGATAGGCGAGCAGTACTTC.